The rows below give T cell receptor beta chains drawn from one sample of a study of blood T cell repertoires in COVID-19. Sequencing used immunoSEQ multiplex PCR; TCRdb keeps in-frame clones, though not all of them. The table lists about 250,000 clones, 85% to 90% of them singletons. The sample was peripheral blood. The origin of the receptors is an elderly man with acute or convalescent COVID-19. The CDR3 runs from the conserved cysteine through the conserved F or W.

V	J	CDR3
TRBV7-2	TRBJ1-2	CASSSAGVSYGYTF
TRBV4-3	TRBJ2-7	CASSPTSDYEQYF
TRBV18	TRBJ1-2	CASSPNRDGYTF
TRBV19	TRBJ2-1	CASSSERTSGTPSYNEQFF
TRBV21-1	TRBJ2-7	CATQGWQRTSGRFNEQYF
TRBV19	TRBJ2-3	CASSSQGAGTDTQYF
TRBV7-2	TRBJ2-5	CASRRTSGGAETQYF
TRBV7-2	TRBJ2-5	CASSLGRGQETQYF
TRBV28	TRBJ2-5	CASRPGLAGETQYF
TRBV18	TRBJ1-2	CASSPSTGLSYGYTF
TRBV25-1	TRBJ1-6	CASSGATNNSPLHF
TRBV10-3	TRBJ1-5	CAISDRGLENQPQHF
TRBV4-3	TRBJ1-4	CASSQGQGEKLFF
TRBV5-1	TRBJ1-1	CASRSTGGSEAFF
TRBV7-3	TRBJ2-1	CASSLPGGGYNEQFF
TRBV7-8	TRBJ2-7	CASSSGLNSYEQYF
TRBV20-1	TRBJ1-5	CSASSGGFQFQPQHF
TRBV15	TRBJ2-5	CATSPGTVQETQYF
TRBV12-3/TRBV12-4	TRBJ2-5	CASSPRGFETQYF
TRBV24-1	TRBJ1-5	CATSDQDSNQPQHF
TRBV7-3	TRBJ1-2	CASSVTGKIYGYTF
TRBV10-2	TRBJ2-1	CASSRSSGGPSYNEQFF
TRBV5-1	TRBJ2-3	CASTTSISTDTQYF
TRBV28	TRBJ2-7	CASSLAGGMNEQYF
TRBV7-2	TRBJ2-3	CASSLRAGGIDTQYF
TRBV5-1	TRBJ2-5	CASSLSTSQETQYF
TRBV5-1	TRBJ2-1	CASSPRLAGGNEQFF
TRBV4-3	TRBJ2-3	CASSQDGTSGPNTQYF